One sample yielded the 20 T cell receptor beta chains listed below, sequenced in a study of cytomegalovirus exposure and HLA in healthy donors (dated by TCRdb to the late 2010s). Library generation was performed with the immunoSEQ multiplex PCR assay. A mixture of 60 forward primers for TCR Vbeta segments and 13 reverse primers for TCR Jbeta segments was used in the multiplex PCR. The clones in this table, taken by TCRdb from immuneACCESS, are in-frame only. Not every clone is retained; where verified, under half of the shortfall comes from an unresolved V gene, and the cause of the rest is unknown. Within this sample are 90,000 or so clones, with 60% to 80% of them counted one time only. Of the sample, about 2% is held by the ten largest clones. The sequencing input was PBMCs. Receptors originate from a boy younger than 18 in good health and CMV-seronegative.

The gene calls are TRBV27 and TRBJ1-2; no reliable D call. This CDR3 contains 10 residues. The V gene's germline CDR1 is MNHEY and CDR2 SMNVEV (reference sequence). The ends were cut back, 7 bases at V and 5 bases at J, with 5 bases in the middle. This chain's CDR3 is CASTLYGYTF. CDR3 nucleotides: TGTGCCAGCACTCTATATGGCTACACCTTC.

The gene calls are TRBV9 and TRBJ2-7, with 7 positions matching TRBD2. CDR3 size: 15 residues. V lost 4 bases to trimming and J lost 5 bases; unmatched junction nucleotides: 12. Germline assignment: CDR1 SGDLS and CDR2 YYNGEE. The CDR3 DNA is TGTGCCAGCAGCCCGCAAGGGACTACCGTCAACGAGCAGTACTTC. The encoded protein is CASSPQGTTVNEQYF.

This clone appeared a few times. The V and J genes are TRBV5-6 and TRBJ2-1, with D possibly matching TRBD1 (6 bases). Germline CDR1 reads SGHDT; CDR2 reads YYEEEE. V gave up 4 bases and J gave up 9 bases, with 26 bases separating them. The length of the CDR3 is 17 residues. The CDR3 spells CASSHFFGPQGYAEQFF. In nucleotides, the CDR3 is TGTGCCAGCAGCCATTTTTTTGGACCCCAGGGGTATGCTGAGCAGTTCTTC.

The chain employs TRBV7-2 and TRBJ2-2; 9 nucleotides match TRBD2. This CDR3 is 15 amino acids long. CDR1 and CDR2 (germline): SGHTA, FQGNSA. V shed 3 bases, J shed 5 bases, and the junction held 4 bases outside the gene matches. This chain's CDR3 is CASSLAGGTTGELFF. Here the CDR3 DNA reads TGTGCCAGCAGCTTGGCGGGAGGGACGACCGGGGAGCTGTTTTTT.

In DNA form, the CDR3 reads TGCAGCGTTGACGGCGGGCAAGAGACCCAGTACTTC. As protein: CSVDGGQETQYF. This chain uses TRBV29-1 with TRBJ2-5; tentatively, D is TRBD2 (5 bases). This CDR3 contains 12 residues. The germline V gene encodes CDR1 SQVTM and CDR2 ANQGSEA. V lost 3 bases, J lost 2 bases, and 7 bases lay in between.

The chain is built from TRBV29-1 and TRBJ1-4, with unresolved D. V was trimmed by 5 bases and J by 0 bases, leaving 13 bases between them. This CDR3 comprises 15 residues. Germline V gene lookup returns CDR1 SQVTM and CDR2 ANQGSEA. The CDR3 is CSVLSPGTTNEKLFF. CDR3 nucleotides: TGCAGCGTTTTATCCCCGGGAACAACTAATGAAAAACTGTTTTTT.

The chain uses TRBV7-2 and TRBJ1-1; weak D call: TRBD1 (5 bases). V was clipped by 4 bases and J by 1 base, with 10 bases between them. CDR1 and CDR2 from the germline V gene are SGHTA and FQGNSA. There are 14 residues in the CDR3. For the CDR3, the DNA is TGTGCCAGCAGCTCCAGACAGAGGAACACTGAAGCTTTCTTT. This translates into CASSSRQRNTEAFF.

The chain carries TRBV15 and TRBJ2-5; 7 bases agree with TRBD2. Germline CDR1 and CDR2: LNHNV and YYDKDF (reference sequence). V lost 6 bases, J lost 1 base, and 8 bases stayed unmatched. The CDR3 length is 15 residues. This chain's CDR3 is CATRVGSGAQETQYF. CDR3 DNA: TGTGCCACCAGGGTTGGGAGCGGGGCCCAAGAGACCCAGTACTTC.

The rearrangement uses TRBV7-2 and TRBJ2-1; 9 nucleotides align to TRBD1. The junction had 8 bases not matched to a gene; V was cut back by 4 bases and J by 4 bases. The CDR3 contains 16 residues. Per germline, CDR1 SGHTA and CDR2 FQGNSA. The CDR3 DNA sequence: TGTGCCAGCAGCTGGACCGGGACAGGGTCGTACAATGAGCAGTTCTTC. Translation: CASSWTGTGSYNEQFF.

This clone was recorded once. The genes are TRBV5-4 and TRBJ2-7; weak D call: TRBD2 (7 bases). Deletions cut 4 bases from V and 0 bases from J, with 14 bases between. Germline V CDR1 and CDR2: SGHNT, YYREEE (reference sequence). There are 15 residues in the CDR3. The CDR3 is CASSPRGGSSYEQYF. DNA of the CDR3: TGTGCCAGCAGCCCCAGGGGAGGGAGCTCCTACGAGCAGTACTTC.

The chain couples TRBV19 to TRBJ1-2; TRBD1 might be the D (6 bases). The CDR3 is 13 residues long. V gave up 9 bases and J gave up 10 bases, with 21 bases separating them. CDR1 and CDR2 from the germline V gene are LNHDA and SQIVND (reference sequence). The CDR3 nucleotides are TGTGCCAGCCATCGACAGGCCGGAACTTCCTACACCTTC. It is translated as CASHRQAGTSYTF.

The chain uses TRBV7-9 and TRBJ2-7; 8 nucleotides match TRBD1. The ends lost 5 bases at V and 1 base at J; junction bases unmatched: 4. Per germline, CDR1 SEHNR and CDR2 FQNEAQ (reference sequence). The CDR3 covers 14 residues. The DNA for the CDR3 is TGTGCCAGCAGCACAGACAGGGGATCCTACGAGCAGTACTTC. Amino acids: CASSTDRGSYEQYF.

The chain couples TRBV10-3 to TRBJ2-1, with TRBD2 matching over 14 bases. Germline V gene sequence: CDR1 ENHRY, CDR2 SYGVKD. With 5 bases clipped from V and 9 bases from J, the junction kept 6 bases outside the gene matches. This CDR3 is built from 15 residues. CDR3 loop: CAISPTSGGDGEQFF. Written as DNA, the CDR3 is TGTGCCATCAGTCCGACTAGCGGGGGGGACGGTGAGCAGTTCTTC.

The V gene is TRBV29-1, the J gene TRBJ2-5; TRBD2 agrees at 14 bases. The germline V gene has CDR1 SQVTM and CDR2 ANQGSEA. Trimming at V came to 7 bases and at J to 5 bases, leaving 3 bases not matched to a gene. This CDR3 region has 13 residues. The CDR3 loop reads CSGTSGGLETQYF. For the CDR3, the DNA is TGCAGCGGGACTAGCGGGGGGCTTGAGACCCAGTACTTC.

This rearrangement joins TRBV7-8 to TRBJ1-2; TRBD1 matches 7 bases. The V and J ends lost 8 bases and 5 bases, in that order; junction bases with no gene match: 17. CDR1 SGHVS and CDR2 FQNEAQ come from the germline V gene. This CDR3 has 16 amino acids. The CDR3: CASGRKQGQQVYGYTF. CDR3 coding DNA: TGTGCCAGCGGCCGGAAACAGGGGCAGCAGGTTTATGGCTACACCTTC.

The chain's CDR3 is CAWSSSSGADEQFF. CDR3 DNA: TGTGCCTGGAGCAGCTCTAGCGGGGCGGATGAGCAGTTCTTC. This chain joins TRBV30 and TRBJ2-1; TRBD2 matches at 9 bases. This CDR3 region has 14 residues. Germline trimming cut 3 bases from V and 8 bases from J; bases unmatched to any gene: 8. Germline V gene sequence: CDR1 GTSNPN, CDR2 SVGIG (reference sequence).

The chain links TRBV6-7 to TRBJ1-1; 9 positions match TRBD1. TRBV6-7 is an open reading frame, and its role is uncertain. The CDR3 extends over 17 amino acids. V shed 9 bases and J 5 bases; nucleotides not matched to a gene: 19. CDR3 nucleotide sequence: TGTGCCAGTCTCCCCTCCCCCCCGGGACAGGGATGTACTGAAGCTTTCTTT. Encoded protein: CASLPSPPGQGCTEAFF.

The chain joins TRBV30 to TRBJ1-6, with D possibly being TRBD1 (6 bases). The germline V gene encodes CDR1 GTSNPN and CDR2 SVGIG (reference sequence). V dropped 7 bases and J dropped 5 bases, with 12 bases sitting between them. This CDR3 region has 13 residues. The CDR3 is CASGTLNNSPLHF. The CDR3 nucleotides read TGTGCCTCCGGGACACTCAATAATTCACCCCTCCACTTT. The variable domain in full, completed from reference TRBV30 and TRBJ1-6, reads SQTIHQWPATLVQPVGSPLSLECTVEGTSNPNLYWYRQAAGRGLQLLFYSVGIGQISSEVPQNLSASRPQDRQFILSSKKLLLSDSGFYLCASGTLNNSPLHFGNGTRLTVT.

The chain recombines TRBV19 with TRBJ1-5; tentatively, D is TRBD1 (6 bases). This CDR3 is 15 amino acids long. Germline CDR1 and CDR2: LNHDA and SQIVND (reference sequence). The V gene lost 3 bases and the J gene lost 7 bases, with 16 bases spanning the gap. The CDR3 nucleotides read TGTGCCAGTAGTATGCGAGGGGGGGCCAGGCAGCCCCAGCATTTT. Encoded protein: CASSMRGGARQPQHF.

The chain is built from TRBV2 and TRBJ1-3; D unresolved. The CDR3 totals 12 residues. Per germline, CDR1 SNHLY and CDR2 FYNNEI. V was clipped by 3 bases and J by 8 bases, with 8 bases between them. CDR3 in DNA: TGTGCCAGCAGTGAGTGGCGGGACACCATATATTTT. Protein sequence: CASSEWRDTIYF. The variable domain in full, completed from reference TRBV2 and TRBJ1-3, reads EPEVTQTPSHQVTQMGQEVILRCVPISNHLYFYWYRQILGQKVEFLVSFYNNEISEKSEIFDDQFSVERPDGSNFTLKIRSTKLEDSAMYFCASSEWRDTIYFGEGSWLTVV.